The next 30 T cell receptor beta chains were all read from a single sample in a study of blood T cell repertoires in COVID-19. Sequenced by immunoSEQ multiplex PCR; TCRdb stores in-frame clones only, minus some. In the table there are 290,000 or so clones, approximately 85% of which are singletons. Sequenced input: peripheral blood. The receptors originated from a man in his fifties or sixties with active or convalescent COVID-19.

This clone has a single count. V and J are TRBV19 and TRBJ2-7, with D maybe TRBD1 (6 bases). The CDR3 contains 15 residues. V was clipped by 5 bases and J by 1 base, with 15 bases between them. Germline lookup yields CDR1 LNHDA and CDR2 SQIVND (reference sequence). CDR3 amino acids: CASSPQTTGSYEQYF. The CDR3 DNA follows: TGTGCCAGTAGTCCCCAGACAACAGGGTCCTACGAGCAGTACTTC.

This chain connects TRBV4-2 to TRBJ2-7, with TRBD1 as a possible D gene (8 bases). The V gene's germline CDR1 is LGHNA and CDR2 YNFKEQ. The CDR3 runs 15 residues. Trimming cost V 1 base and J 4 bases, with 14 bases left between them. The chain's CDR3 is CASSQVTGGAYEQYF. The DNA for the CDR3 is TGTGCCAGCAGCCAAGTTACAGGGGGGGCGTACGAGCAGTACTTC.

The chain employs TRBV3-1 (or the pseudogene TRBV3-2) and TRBJ2-1, with D maybe TRBD2 (6 bases). CDR1 is LGHDT and CDR2 is YNNKEL in the germline V gene (reference sequence). Trimming removed 1 base at V and 7 bases at J, with 11 bases between. There are 14 residues in the CDR3. The CDR3, as DNA: TGTGCCAGCAGCCAAGTAAGTGGGAGGAATGAGCAGTTCTTC. Amino acid sequence: CASSQVSGRNEQFF.

V usage is TRBV5-4 and J usage is TRBJ1-1, with D perhaps matching TRBD1 (5 bases). This CDR3 has 12 residues. Between the trimmed V and J ends, which lost 0 bases and 9 bases, there was a span of 9 bases. CDR1 and CDR2 from the germline V gene are SGHNT and YYREEE (reference sequence). The CDR3 reads CASSLARGKAFF. In DNA, the CDR3 is TGTGCCAGCAGCTTGGCCCGGGGGAAAGCTTTCTTT.

The gene calls are TRBV7-8 and TRBJ2-2; 7 positions match TRBD1. CDR1 is SGHVS, CDR2 FQNEAQ, per germline. CDR3 length: 16 amino acids. The V gene end was trimmed by 4 bases and the J gene end by 4 bases; junction bases not matched to a gene: 9. The DNA for the CDR3 is TGTGCCAGCAGCTGGATGAACAGGGGTGGCACCGGGGAGCTGTTTTTT. It codes for CASSWMNRGGTGELFF.

The chain recombines TRBV18 with TRBJ2-2; D not certain. V lost 3 bases and J lost 3, with 2 bases in between. This CDR3 contains 12 residues. Looked up from germline, CDR1 is KGHSH and CDR2 is LQKENI. The CDR3 sequence is CASSPYTGELFF. The CDR3, as DNA: TGTGCCAGCTCACCCTACACCGGGGAGCTGTTTTTT. The whole variable domain, filled in from reference TRBV18 and TRBJ2-2, reads NAGVMQNPRHLVRRRGQEARLRCSPMKGHSHVYWYRQLPEEGLKFMVYLQKENIIDESGMPKERFSAEFPKEGPSILRIQQVVRGDSAAYFCASSPYTGELFFGEGSRLTVL.

Concerning this clone itself: Other DNA sequences in the same sample also yield this CDR3. J is TRBJ1-5 and V is TRBV5-5, with a tentative D call TRBD1 (6 bases). Trimming took off 0 bases at V and 2 bases at J, with 6 bases between the two ends. Germline assignment: CDR1 SGHKS and CDR2 YYEKEE (reference sequence). The CDR3 length is 14 residues. CDR3 sequence: CASSLDRGNQPQHF. CDR3 bases: TGTGCCAGCAGCTTGGACAGGGGCAATCAGCCCCAGCATTTT.

V and J are TRBV7-9 and TRBJ1-3; possible D gene TRBD1, 5 bases. V lost 9 bases to trimming and J lost 8 bases, with 11 bases between them. In germline, CDR1 is SEHNR, CDR2 FQNEAQ (reference sequence). The CDR3 contains 11 residues. CDR3 loop: CASTWGDTIYF. Here the CDR3 DNA reads TGTGCCAGTACATGGGGGGACACCATATATTTT.

The gene calls are TRBV9 and TRBJ2-1; tentatively, D is TRBD1 (6 bases). Germline CDR1 SGDLS, CDR2 YYNGEE. V lost 0 bases to trimming and J lost 9 bases, with 19 bases between them. This CDR3 spans 16 amino acids. The CDR3 is CASSVATGIRGGEQFF. Written as DNA, the CDR3 is TGTGCCAGCAGCGTAGCTACGGGAATTCGAGGGGGTGAGCAGTTCTTC.

The chain couples TRBV19 to TRBJ2-3; 11 bases are a match to TRBD2. Germline V lookup: CDR1 LNHDA, CDR2 SQIVND (reference sequence). Trimming cost V 4 bases and J 2 bases; bases outside gene matches: 17. The CDR3 runs 20 residues. CDR3: CASSTGGAGLAGGYTDTQYF. The CDR3 nucleotides read TGTGCCAGTAGTACGGGGGGCGCCGGTCTAGCGGGAGGTTACACAGATACGCAGTATTTT.

V and J are TRBV5-4 and TRBJ1-3; 8 nucleotides agree with TRBD1. Germline assignment: CDR1 SGHNT and CDR2 YYREEE (reference sequence). Trimming removed 1 base from V and 2 bases from J; junction bases left unmatched: 2. The CDR3 length is 15 residues. The CDR3 coding sequence is TGTGCCAGCAGCTTGACAGGGGGGGCTGGAAACACCATATATTTT. Encoded protein: CASSLTGGAGNTIYF.

This clone has more than one count but fewer than ten. V usage is TRBV9 and J usage is TRBJ2-3; 7 bases line up with TRBD2. Germline trimming cut 6 bases from V and 5 bases from J; bases unmatched to any gene: 12. There are 15 residues in the CDR3. From germline, CDR1 is SGDLS and CDR2 YYNGEE. In DNA form, the CDR3 reads TGTGCCAGCAACTTCGGCGGGAGTTCGCAAGATACGCAGTATTTT. Residues: CASNFGGSSQDTQYF. The full variable domain, rest sourced from reference TRBV9 and TRBJ2-3, is DSGVTQTPKHLITATGQRVTLRCSPRSGDLSVYWYQQSLDQGLQFLIQYYNGEERAKGNILERFSAQQFPDLHSELNLSSLELGDSALYFCASNFGGSSQDTQYFGPGTRLTVL.

The chain carries TRBV11-2 and TRBJ2-5, with 10 bases matching TRBD1. The CDR3 is 15 residues long. CDR1 SGHAT and CDR2 FQNNGV come from the germline V gene. V lost 4 bases, J lost 1 base, and 3 bases stayed unmatched. Here the CDR3 DNA reads TGTGCCAGCAGCTCCGACAGGGGGCCCCAAGAGACCCAGTACTTC. As protein: CASSSDRGPQETQYF. Combining the CDR3 with reference TRBV11-2 and TRBJ2-5 gives the whole variable domain EAGVAQSPRYKIIEKRQSVAFWCNPISGHATLYWYQQILGQGPKLLIQFQNNGVVDDSQLPKDRFSAERLKGVDSTLKIQPAKLEDSAVYLCASSSDRGPQETQYFGPGTRLLVL.

The V and J genes are TRBV5-4 and TRBJ2-3; D may be TRBD2 (8 bases). Germline lookup yields CDR1 SGHNT and CDR2 YYREEE (reference sequence). With 3 bases removed from V and 5 bases from J, the gap between germline ends came to 28 bases. CDR3 length equals 19 residues. The CDR3 DNA is TGTGCCAGCAGCTCGGGACAGCCTTCGAGCGGGAGATCCAGAGATACGCAGTATTTT. Its translation: CASSSGQPSSGRSRDTQYF.

The V call is TRBV27, the J call TRBJ1-2, with 11 bases that match TRBD1. With V trimmed by 5 bases and J by 7 bases, 9 bases remained unmatched. CDR1 and CDR2 (germline): MNHEY, SMNVEV (reference sequence). CDR3 length: 15 residues. CDR3 loop: CASSQRTGGVGGYTF. For the CDR3, the DNA is TGTGCCAGCAGTCAACGGACAGGGGGCGTAGGTGGCTACACCTTC.

Points on this clone: The sample contains more than one DNA sequence encoding this CDR3. The genes are TRBV5-1 and TRBJ2-7; TRBD1 aligns across 8 bases. J lost 4 bases, V lost 2 bases, and 2 bases had no gene match. The CDR3 spans 13 residues. From germline, CDR1 is SGHRS and CDR2 YFSETQ. CDR3 sequence: CASSFDRGYEQYF. The CDR3 DNA is TGCGCCAGCAGCTTCGACAGGGGATACGAGCAGTACTTC.

This rearrangement joins TRBV5-1 to TRBJ1-2; possibly TRBD1 for D (6 bases). The V end was cut by 7 bases, the J end by 8 bases, with 18 bases between. Germline CDR1 SGHRS, CDR2 YFSETQ. This CDR3 contains 13 residues. CDR3 protein: CASGVRGASGYTF. CDR3 nucleotides: TGCGCCAGCGGCGTCAGGGGTGCAAGCGGCTACACCTTC. Based on the CDR3 plus reference TRBV5-1 and TRBJ1-2, the full variable domain is KAGVTQTPRYLIKTRGQQVTLSCSPISGHRSVSWYQQTPGQGLQFLFEYFSETQRNKGNFPGRFSGRQFSNSRSEMNVSTLELGDSALYLCASGVRGASGYTFGSGTRLTVV.

The chain links TRBV18 to TRBJ2-3; tentative D call: TRBD2 (5 bases). Trimming stripped 6 bases from V and 0 bases from J, with 13 bases between. The CDR3 is 15 amino acids. In germline, CDR1 is KGHSH, CDR2 LQKENI. CDR3 residues: CASSTGILSTDTQYF. For the CDR3, the DNA is TGTGCCAGCTCCACCGGGATTCTGAGCACAGATACGCAGTATTTT.

This chain joins TRBV7-3 and TRBJ2-5; TRBD2 aligns across 14 bases. The V segment lost 3 bases and the J segment 5 bases; nucleotides outside the gene matches: 5. This CDR3 has 16 amino acids. In germline, CDR1 is SGHTA, CDR2 FQGTGA. CDR3 sequence reads: CASSLGTSGSGETQYF. The CDR3 DNA reads as TGTGCCAGCAGCTTGGGGACTAGCGGGAGTGGGGAGACCCAGTACTTC.

This chain links TRBV27 with TRBJ2-2; 10 bases map to TRBD2. CDR1 MNHEY and CDR2 SMNVEV come from the germline V gene (reference sequence). The V and J ends lost 9 bases and 0 bases, in that order; junction bases with no gene match: 10. The CDR3 is made up of 17 amino acids. The CDR3 loop is CASPTSGYIANTGELFF. CDR3 DNA: TGTGCCAGTCCGACTAGCGGGTATATAGCGAACACCGGGGAGCTGTTTTTT.

The chain is built from TRBV30 and TRBJ1-2; D unclear. The ends were cut back, 5 bases at V and 6 bases at J, with 16 bases in the middle. The CDR3 consists of 13 residues. Germline assignment: CDR1 GTSNPN and CDR2 SVGIG (reference sequence). The chain's CDR3 is CAWAPLGRNGYTF. The DNA of the CDR3 is TGTGCCTGGGCTCCCCTAGGGAGGAATGGCTACACCTTC. The full variable domain, rest sourced from reference TRBV30 and TRBJ1-2, is SQTIHQWPATLVQPVGSPLSLECTVEGTSNPNLYWYRQAAGRGLQLLFYSVGIGQISSEVPQNLSASRPQDRQFILSSKKLLLSDSGFYLCAWAPLGRNGYTFGSGTRLTVV.

V gene TRBV4-2 combines with J gene TRBJ1-1; the D is unclear. The CDR3 is 15 amino acids. V lost 3 bases and J lost 0, with 11 bases in between. Per germline, CDR1 LGHNA and CDR2 YNFKEQ. The CDR3 coding sequence is TGTGCCAGCAGCCAGGGAGGACGGATGAACACTGAAGCTTTCTTT. Amino acids: CASSQGGRMNTEAFF.

The CDR3 DNA reads TGCGCCAGCAGCCAATTTTCCCTCTTACAGGGCAATGAGCAGTTCTTC. This codes for CASSQFSLLQGNEQFF. The V gene is TRBV4-1, the J gene TRBJ2-1; perhaps TRBD1 as D (6 bases). The germline V gene has CDR1 MGHRA and CDR2 YSYEKL. The ends were cut back, 2 bases at V and 6 bases at J, with 17 bases in the middle. The CDR3 has 16 amino acids.

This chain uses TRBV21-1 with TRBJ2-2; the table calls TRBD2, which could not be checked here. TRBV21-1 is tagged as a pseudogene. This CDR3 is 16 amino acids long. The CDR3 loop is CASTQGLAGRTGELFF. The CDR3 nucleotides are TGTGCCAGCACCCAAGGACTAGCGGGACGCACCGGGGAGCTGTTTTTT.

The chain has TRBV30 and TRBJ1-5; 7 nucleotides agree with TRBD1. V dropped 2 bases and J dropped 6; count of bases not matched to a gene: 7. The CDR3 has 14 amino acids. The germline V gene encodes CDR1 GTSNPN and CDR2 SVGIG (reference sequence). The chain's CDR3 is CAWSRRGQGQPQHF. In DNA form, the CDR3 reads TGTGCCTGGAGTAGGAGGGGGCAGGGTCAGCCCCAGCATTTT.

The V gene is TRBV6-5, the J gene TRBJ1-5; 7 nucleotides match TRBD1. The CDR3 has 15 amino acids. Trimming took 2 bases from V and 9 from J; bases not matched to a gene: 10. CDR1 MNHEY and CDR2 SVGAGI come from the germline V gene. The CDR3 bases are TGTGCCAGCAGTTACAACGGTCGGACAGGATGGCCCCAGCATTTT. Residues: CASSYNGRTGWPQHF.

The V call is TRBV2, the J call TRBJ1-2, with a possible D match to TRBD1 (6 bases). This CDR3 spans 11 amino acids. Germline CDR1 and CDR2: SNHLY and FYNNEI. The ends were cut back, 11 bases at V and 4 bases at J, with 11 bases in the middle. The CDR3 nucleotides read TGTGCCGAAGCGGACAGCTATGGCTACACCTTC. Protein sequence: CAEADSYGYTF. The entire variable domain, with the rest obtained from reference TRBV2 and TRBJ1-2, is as follows: EPEVTQTPSHQVTQMGQEVILRCVPISNHLYFYWYRQILGQKVEFLVSFYNNEISEKSEIFDDQFSVERPDGSNFTLKIRSTKLEDSAMYFCAEADSYGYTFGSGTRLTVV.

This clone was counted only a few times. The rearrangement links TRBV27 to TRBJ1-3, with unresolved D. Trimming pared 2 bases from V and 0 bases from J, leaving 5 bases between. Germline CDR1 and CDR2: MNHEY and SMNVEV (reference sequence). The CDR3 is 14 residues long. This chain's CDR3 is CASSLSRSGNTIYF. In DNA form, the CDR3 reads TGTGCCAGCAGTTTAAGCCGCTCTGGAAACACCATATATTTT.

This chain connects TRBV2 to TRBJ2-7; TRBD2 aligns across 7 bases. The CDR3 is made up of 14 amino acids. Germline CDR1 and CDR2: SNHLY and FYNNEI. J was trimmed by 4 bases and V by 6 bases; bases with no gene match: 9. CDR3 coding DNA: TGTGCCAGCAGAATAGGGGCGGGAGTGTACGAGCAGTACTTC. Its translation: CASRIGAGVYEQYF. Based on the CDR3 plus reference TRBV2 and TRBJ2-7, the full variable domain is EPEVTQTPSHQVTQMGQEVILRCVPISNHLYFYWYRQILGQKVEFLVSFYNNEISEKSEIFDDQFSVERPDGSNFTLKIRSTKLEDSAMYFCASRIGAGVYEQYFGPGTRLTVT.

Note on this clone: Other DNA sequences in this specimen translate into the identical CDR3. The rearrangement links TRBV2 to TRBJ1-1; D is unclear. Germline-derived CDR1 and CDR2 are SNHLY and FYNNEI. Trimming removed 6 bases from V and 1 base from J, with 9 bases in between. This CDR3 is built from 13 residues. CDR3: CASRATGNTEAFF. As DNA, the CDR3 is TGTGCCAGCAGGGCGACGGGGAACACTGAAGCTTTCTTT.